Described below is a single T cell receptor beta chain sequence and its context. The data are from a study of blood T cell repertoires in COVID-19. Study context: Sites across the United States, Italy and Spain contributed samples from acute and convalescent COVID-19. T cells, B-cell-depleted T cells, or PBMCs supplied cDNA or gDNA.

Under the authors' procedure: Reference gene primers were amplified, and this amplification served to estimate nucleated cell counts. TCRdb's table, derived via immunoSEQ multiplex PCR, lists solely in-frame clones and lacks some. Clone size and V and J calls were adopted from that table, with D and trimming inferred from the DNA. The sample holds fewer than 200,000 clones, over 75% seen once. V lost 8 bases and J lost 0, with 11 bases in between. The CDR3 has 13 residues. The germline V gene encodes CDR1 GTSNPN and CDR2 SVGIG (reference sequence). Sequenced: peripheral blood. This clonotype originated in a woman aged 80 or older with acute or convalescent COVID-19. The chain combines TRBV30 with TRBJ2-1, with unresolved D. CDR3 bases: TGTGCCCTGGAGATATCCTCCTACAATGAGCAGTTCTTC. Its protein product is CALEISSYNEQFF.